This T cell receptor beta chain stems from a study of CD8+ T cells in alopecia areata. Regarding treatment: oral pan-JAK inhibitor, 5-10 mg twice daily. Comment on this clone: Antigen unknown.

Study outcomes and limitations: In scalp and blood during tofacitinib, many expanded lesional clones persisted. Scalp samples also yield sequences from resident alphabeta T cells of normal skin. Among the 100 top clones, expanded CD8+ clones, like scalp clonality, were significantly decreased by tofacitinib. Patients shared TCRs less clearly than mice did, possibly for HLA-related reasons.

Reverse transcribed after extraction, RNA yielded cDNA as the sequencing template. The data were produced by immunoSEQ multiplex PCR, yet TCRdb's version contains in-frame clones alone and is incomplete. The sample consists of around 200,000 clones, under 70% of them appearing once. This sequence originates from a human donor with alopecia areata. This sample comprised CD4+ T cells sorted from blood, obtained at week 4, from a patient treated with tofacitinib.

The DNA for the CDR3 is TGCGCCAGCAGCCAAGATGCAGAGAGTTCACCCCTCCACTTT. Protein sequence: CASSQDAESSPLHF. V usage is TRBV4-3 and J usage is TRBJ1-6; D is uncertain. Germline V gene lookup returns CDR1 LGHNA and CDR2 YSLEER. The CDR3 contains 14 residues. Between the trimmed V and J ends, which lost 0 bases and 9 bases, there was a span of 9 bases.